The next 25 T cell receptor beta chains were all read from a single sample in a study of cytomegalovirus exposure and HLA in healthy donors. PCR was performed using 60 Vbeta and 13 Jbeta primers. This table comes from immunoSEQ multiplex PCR, and its TCRdb copy is limited to in-frame clones, with some not included. The data show approximately 110,000 clones, 76% seen once. Sequenced material: PBMCs. Receptors were obtained from a man aged 35 to 55 in good health and CMV-seropositive.

This chain uses TRBV13 with TRBJ2-3; D may be TRBD1 (7 bases). The CDR3 has 17 amino acids. V was pared by 6 bases and J by 2 bases, with 21 bases between. Germline CDR1 is PRHDT and CDR2 is FYEKMQ (reference sequence). The CDR3 loop reads CASSSFRRGHDTDTQYF. As DNA, the CDR3 is TGTGCCAGCAGTTCATTCCGGAGGGGGCACGACACAGATACGCAGTATTTT.

The genes are TRBV5-1 and TRBJ2-1; 9 nucleotides match TRBD2. Per germline, CDR1 SGHRS and CDR2 YFSETQ. This CDR3 is 16 amino acids long. V lost 4 bases, J lost 5 bases, and 10 bases stayed unmatched. This CDR3 is CASSARTSAINNEQFF. The CDR3 coding sequence is TGCGCCAGCAGCGCCCGGACTAGCGCCATAAACAATGAGCAGTTCTTC. Variable domain in full (rest from reference TRBV5-1 and TRBJ2-1): KAGVTQTPRYLIKTRGQQVTLSCSPISGHRSVSWYQQTPGQGLQFLFEYFSETQRNKGNFPGRFSGRQFSNSRSEMNVSTLELGDSALYLCASSARTSAINNEQFFGPGTRLTVL.

The chain uses TRBV7-8 and TRBJ2-1, with D tentatively TRBD2 (5 bases). CDR3 size: 13 residues. Trimming shortened V by 1 base and J by 8 bases, and 9 bases separated the two germline ends. Germline lookup yields CDR1 SGHVS and CDR2 FQNEAQ. CDR3 sequence reads: CASSLEVRDEQFF. CDR3 nucleotides: TGTGCCAGCAGCTTAGAGGTGAGGGATGAGCAGTTCTTC.

The chain is built from TRBV6-6 and TRBJ1-5, with D tentatively TRBD1 (5 bases). The CDR3 is 16 amino acids. Looked up from germline, CDR1 is MNHNY and CDR2 is SVGAGI (reference sequence). Deletions cut 4 bases from V and 0 bases from J, with 13 bases between. Written as DNA, the CDR3 is TGTGCCAGCAGTTCCCACCAGGGATTTAGCAATCAGCCCCAGCATTTT. Translation gives CASSSHQGFSNQPQHF.

This clone was detected a few times. The CDR3: CASRTSGGNTGELFF. The CDR3 DNA reads as TGTGCCAGCAGGACTAGCGGGGGGAACACCGGGGAGCTGTTTTTT. The rearrangement uses TRBV2 and TRBJ2-2; 12 nucleotides align to TRBD2. Germline V gene lookup returns CDR1 SNHLY and CDR2 FYNNEI. Trimming cost V 6 bases and J 1 base; bases outside gene matches: 0. The CDR3 has 15 residues.

V gene TRBV5-1 combines with J gene TRBJ1-2; D unresolved. This CDR3 spans 16 amino acids. CDR1 and CDR2 from the germline V gene are SGHRS and YFSETQ. V was cut by 0 bases and J by 5 bases, with 17 bases left in between. The chain's CDR3 is CASSLGRARTHYGYTF. In nucleotides, the CDR3 is TGCGCCAGCAGCTTGGGGCGGGCTAGGACCCATTATGGCTACACCTTC.

The chain carries TRBV5-1 and TRBJ2-7, with TRBD2 as a possible D gene (5 bases). The germline V and J ends were trimmed by 2 bases and 0 bases, with 15 bases remaining between them. The CDR3 has 16 residues. CDR1 and CDR2 from the germline V gene are SGHRS and YFSETQ. This CDR3 is CASSFYGVSSSYEQYF. The CDR3 DNA sequence: TGCGCCAGCAGCTTCTACGGGGTGTCTAGCTCCTACGAGCAGTACTTC.

The chain is built from TRBV7-9 and TRBJ2-2, with D uncertain. The CDR3 extends over 13 amino acids. Trimming stripped 1 base from V and 6 bases from J, with 6 bases between. CDR1 is SEHNR and CDR2 is FQNEAQ in the germline V gene (reference sequence). In DNA, the CDR3 is TGTGCCAGCAGCTTAGGCGTGGCCGGGGAGCTGTTTTTT. It codes for CASSLGVAGELFF.

V and J are TRBV4-1 and TRBJ2-7; TRBD1 aligns across 11 bases. In germline, CDR1 is MGHRA, CDR2 YSYEKL. The CDR3 spans 15 residues. The J segment lost 5 bases and the V segment lost 4 bases, leaving 7 bases of the junction unmatched. The CDR3 loop reads CASSLDRGPDNEQYF. CDR3 nucleotide sequence: TGCGCCAGCAGCCTGGACAGGGGGCCGGACAACGAGCAGTACTTC.

V and J are TRBV11-3 and TRBJ2-2, with D tentatively TRBD1 (6 bases). Per the germline V gene, CDR1 is SGHNT and CDR2 is YENEEA. The V end lost 4 bases, the J end lost 6 bases, and 15 bases lay between the germline ends. This CDR3 contains 15 residues. In DNA, the CDR3 is TGTGCCAGCAGCTCCATGCAACGACAGGCCGGGGAGCTGTTTTTT. This sequence encodes CASSSMQRQAGELFF. Supplemented by reference TRBV11-3 and TRBJ2-2, the full variable domain reads EAGVVQSPRYKIIEKKQPVAFWCNPISGHNTLYWYLQNLGQGPELLIRYENEEAVDDSQLPKDRFSAERLKGVDSTLKIQPAELGDSAVYLCASSSMQRQAGELFFGEGSRLTVL.

In DNA, the CDR3 is TGTGCCAGCTCACCGAACCGGGAGGAGCAGTTCTTC. It specifies CASSPNREEQFF. The chain combines TRBV18 with TRBJ2-1, with a possible D match to TRBD2 (6 bases). CDR3 length: 12 amino acids. Between the trimmed V and J ends, which lost 3 bases and 10 bases, there was a span of 10 bases. CDR1 KGHSH and CDR2 LQKENI come from the germline V gene. The variable domain in full, with the rest retrieved from reference TRBV18 and TRBJ2-1, is NAGVMQNPRHLVRRRGQEARLRCSPMKGHSHVYWYRQLPEEGLKFMVYLQKENIIDESGMPKERFSAEFPKEGPSILRIQQVVRGDSAAYFCASSPNREEQFFGPGTRLTVL.

The V and J genes are TRBV30 and TRBJ1-6; D is uncertain. CDR3 size: 15 residues. Germline-derived CDR1 and CDR2 are GTSNPN and SVGIG (reference sequence). Between the trimmed V and J ends, which lost 0 bases and 8 bases, there was a span of 14 bases. The CDR3 DNA reads TGTGCCTGGAGTGTATCCCTCACCAGTCATTCACCCCTCCACTTT. Its translation is CAWSVSLTSHSPLHF.

The J gene is TRBJ2-1, the V gene TRBV5-4, with a weak D call TRBD1 (6 bases). V lost 2 bases to trimming and J lost 4 bases, with 7 bases between them. The CDR3 is 13 residues long. Per the germline V gene, CDR1 is SGHNT and CDR2 is YYREEE (reference sequence). CDR3 sequence (DNA): TGTGCCAGCAGCTTTACAGGGTACAATGAGCAGTTCTTC. The encoded protein is CASSFTGYNEQFF.

The chain links TRBV6-6 to TRBJ2-3; unclear D gene. Germline V CDR1 and CDR2: MNHNY, SVGAGI (reference sequence). Deletions cut 0 bases from V and 2 bases from J, with 6 bases between. This CDR3 comprises 14 residues. The CDR3: CASSYSADTDTQYF. CDR3 DNA sequence: TGTGCCAGCAGTTACTCTGCGGACACAGATACGCAGTATTTT.

The chain carries TRBV5-1 and TRBJ2-3, with TRBD1 matching over 8 bases. The germline V gene encodes CDR1 SGHRS and CDR2 YFSETQ. The ends lost 4 bases at V and 2 bases at J; junction bases unmatched: 9. This CDR3 is built from 16 residues. This CDR3 is CASSPGAGGFTDTQYF. CDR3 DNA sequence: TGCGCCAGCAGCCCCGGGGCAGGGGGCTTCACAGATACGCAGTATTTT.

On this clone: The germline gene is not matched at one end of the junction; a read error may be the cause. This rearrangement joins TRBV7-2 to TRBJ2-7, with D possibly being TRBD2 (6 bases). The CDR3 loop spans 14 amino acids. Germline V gene lookup returns CDR1 SGHTA and CDR2 FQGNSA. The CDR3 DNA follows: TGTGCCAGCAGCCCCCGGGGGACGCGGTACGGGCAGTACTTC. Translated, it gives CASSPRGTRYGQYF.

This chain joins TRBV6-6 and TRBJ2-4, with a tentative D call TRBD1 (8 bases). Germline assignment: CDR1 MNHNY and CDR2 SVGAGI (reference sequence). This CDR3 has 16 residues. Between the trimmed V and J ends, which lost 5 bases and 0 bases, there was a span of 14 bases. For the CDR3, the DNA is TGTGCCAGCAGTCTCACAGGGGGGGGAGCCAAAAACATTCAGTACTTC. It yields the protein CASSLTGGGAKNIQYF.

The rearrangement links TRBV5-6 to TRBJ1-2, with D tentatively TRBD1 (6 bases). The V end lost 4 bases, the J end lost 5 bases, and 15 bases lay between the germline ends. The CDR3 is made up of 14 amino acids. Germline V CDR1 and CDR2: SGHDT, YYEEEE. The CDR3 DNA reads TGTGCCAGCAGCGCCAAAGACAGGTTTTATGGCTACACCTTC. Amino acids: CASSAKDRFYGYTF.

The chain employs TRBV19 and TRBJ2-7, with a weak D call TRBD1 (6 bases). The CDR3 consists of 14 residues. The germline CDR1 and CDR2 sequences are LNHDA and SQIVND (reference sequence). V was shortened by 5 bases and J by 3 bases, with 14 bases between the two germline ends. The CDR3 DNA follows: TGTGCCAGTAGTCCCCATGACAGGTACTACGAGCAGTACTTC. Translated: CASSPHDRYYEQYF.

The chain combines TRBV6-1 with TRBJ1-2; 7 nucleotides align to TRBD1. CDR3 length: 15 amino acids. The J segment lost 3 bases and the V segment lost 4 bases, leaving 8 bases of the junction unmatched. CDR1 is MNHNS, CDR2 SASEGT, per germline. The CDR3 DNA follows: TGTGCCAGCAGTGCCCGACAGGGCTTTCACTATGGCTACACCTTC. It specifies CASSARQGFHYGYTF.

J is TRBJ1-2 and V is TRBV9; D perhaps matches TRBD1 (6 bases). Germline values: CDR1 SGDLS, CDR2 YYNGEE. Between the trimmed V and J ends, which lost 4 bases and 7 bases, there was a span of 17 bases. The CDR3 loop spans 14 amino acids. The CDR3 coding sequence is TGTGCCAGCAGCAGGCAGACAGGTCTGTCTGGCTACACCTTC. Residues: CASSRQTGLSGYTF.

The genes are TRBV6-4 and TRBJ1-5, with 10 bases aligning to TRBD1. CDR1 and CDR2 from the germline V gene are MRHNA and SNTAGT. V lost 6 bases, J lost 4 bases, and 21 bases stayed unmatched. CDR3 length equals 20 residues. CDR3 region: CASSAQNGTGATKDNQPQHF. The DNA of the CDR3 is TGTGCCAGCAGCGCACAAAACGGGACAGGGGCGACCAAGGATAATCAGCCCCAGCATTTT.

Note on this clone: Other DNA variants within this sample encode the same CDR3. The J gene is TRBJ1-1, the V gene TRBV7-9; D may be TRBD1 (6 bases). Germline assignment: CDR1 SEHNR and CDR2 FQNEAQ (reference sequence). Trimming removed 5 bases from V and 2 bases from J, with 15 bases in between. CDR3 length equals 15 residues. The CDR3 region has the DNA TGTGCCAGCAGCCCGACTGGACAGCCCAACACTGAAGCTTTCTTT. It codes for CASSPTGQPNTEAFF.

This clone was detected once. CDR3 nucleotides: TGTGCCAGCGCCGTGGGACAGAAGAATTCACCCCTCCACTTT. Encoded protein: CASAVGQKNSPLHF. This rearrangement joins TRBV11-3 to TRBJ1-6; 7 bases match TRBD1. The V and J ends lost 8 bases and 7 bases, in that order; junction bases with no gene match: 8. Germline CDR1 SGHNT, CDR2 YENEEA. This CDR3 spans 14 amino acids.

In its sample, this clone was seen a few times. At one boundary the junction diverges from the germline segment, which might be a read error. The chain recombines TRBV5-1 with TRBJ1-1; TRBD1 agrees at 9 bases. Germline lookup yields CDR1 SGHRS and CDR2 YFSETQ. This CDR3 is 16 amino acids long. CDR3 sequence: CARSFSRLQGAREAFF. CDR3 coding DNA: TGCGCCAGGAGCTTCTCCAGGCTACAGGGGGCTCGTGAAGCTTTCTTT.